This T cell receptor beta chain is from a study of blood T cell repertoires in COVID-19. The CDR3 is 15 residues long. The V gene end was trimmed by 6 bases and the J gene end by 12 bases; junction bases not matched to a gene: 16. Germline lookup yields CDR1 LNHDA and CDR2 SQIVND (reference sequence). Measured with immunoSEQ multiplex PCR; TCRdb has only the in-frame clones, and not every one. The table includes around 65,000 clones, 75% to 85% detected once. The sample taken for sequencing was peripheral blood. The V call is TRBV19, the J call TRBJ2-1, with 8 nucleotides matching TRBD1. The sequence was obtained from a human donor in a cohort sampled during active COVID-19. CDR3: CASSSTPDRAPPQFF. The DNA of the CDR3 is TGTGCCAGTAGCTCAACTCCGGACAGGGCCCCTCCGCAGTTCTTC.